A selection of T cell receptor beta chains follows, all from one sample in a study of OX40 agonist ivuxolimab in advanced cancers. The table came from immunoSEQ multiplex PCR; TCRdb's copy has only in-frame clones and leaves some out. Here the sample spans under 25,000 clones, more than 80% being singletons. Sequencing used CD4+ or CD8+ T cells sorted from blood, obtained in a trial of the OX40 agonist ivuxolimab. The receptors derive from an adult with an advanced solid tumor such as melanoma, head and neck, liver or kidney cancer. Each CDR3 is given with its conserved first and last residue. D genes are given only for firm matches. For some rows the clone size is stated as once, few or many, or as a class when expanded; others skip it.

TRBV9,-,-,TRBJ2-1,CASSVGSADEQFF,TGTGCCAGCAGCGTAGGATCTGCCGATGAGCAGTTCTTC
TRBV6-4,-,-,TRBJ2-2,CASSDSGGELFF,TGTGCCAGCAGTGACAGTGGCGGGGAGCTGTTTTTT
TRBV27,once,-,TRBJ2-2,CASTFGFTGELFF,TGTGCCAGCACTTTCGGTTTCACCGGGGAGCTGTTTTTT
TRBV7-9,-,TRBD1,TRBJ2-7,CASSQGQSAEQYF,TGTGCCAGCAGCCAGGGACAGTCGGCCGAGCAGTACTTC
TRBV19,-,-,TRBJ1-1,CASSTGLGIEAFF,TGTGCCAGTAGTACGGGGTTGGGGATTGAAGCTTTCTTT
TRBV5-1,-,TRBD1,TRBJ2-7,CANVPGQRYEQYF,TGCGCCAACGTTCCGGGACAGAGATACGAGCAGTACTTC
TRBV9,-,-,TRBJ2-7,CASSPSPSVSSYEQYF,TGTGCCAGCAGCCCCAGTCCTAGCGTGAGCTCCTACGAGCAGTACTTC
TRBV9,-,TRBD1,TRBJ2-3,CASSARQGATDTQYF,TGTGCCAGCAGCGCAAGACAGGGGGCAACAGATACGCAGTATTTT
TRBV11-2,-,-,TRBJ1-1,CASSFGFSTEAFF,TGTGCCAGCAGCTTCGGTTTTTCCACTGAAGCTTTCTTT
TRBV4-1,-,-,TRBJ2-1,CASSGLHRSNEQFF,TGCGCCAGCAGCGGGCTCCACCGTAGCAATGAGCAGTTCTTC
TRBV19,-,-,TRBJ2-3,CASSFYITDTQYF,TGTGCCAGTAGTTTCTACATCACAGATACGCAGTATTTT
TRBV30,-,-,TRBJ1-5,CAWSVGGIQPQHF,TGTGCCTGGAGTGTAGGTGGCATTCAGCCCCAGCATTTT
TRBV4-1,-,-,TRBJ2-7,CASSQGAGFLDEQYF,TGCGCCAGCAGCCAAGGTGCAGGGTTTCTCGACGAGCAGTACTTC
TRBV5-1,-,-,TRBJ2-3,CASSLPWGERLSTDTQYF,TGCGCCAGCAGCCTCCCCTGGGGGGAGCGGCTCAGCACAGATACGCAGTATTTT
TRBV30,few,TRBD1,TRBJ2-1,CAWSFTGGGEQFF,TGTGCCTGGAGTTTTACAGGGGGAGGTGAGCAGTTCTTC
TRBV14,medium-sized,-,TRBJ2-3,CASSQGRHTDTQYF,TGTGCCAGCAGCCAAGGCAGGCACACAGATACGCAGTATTTT